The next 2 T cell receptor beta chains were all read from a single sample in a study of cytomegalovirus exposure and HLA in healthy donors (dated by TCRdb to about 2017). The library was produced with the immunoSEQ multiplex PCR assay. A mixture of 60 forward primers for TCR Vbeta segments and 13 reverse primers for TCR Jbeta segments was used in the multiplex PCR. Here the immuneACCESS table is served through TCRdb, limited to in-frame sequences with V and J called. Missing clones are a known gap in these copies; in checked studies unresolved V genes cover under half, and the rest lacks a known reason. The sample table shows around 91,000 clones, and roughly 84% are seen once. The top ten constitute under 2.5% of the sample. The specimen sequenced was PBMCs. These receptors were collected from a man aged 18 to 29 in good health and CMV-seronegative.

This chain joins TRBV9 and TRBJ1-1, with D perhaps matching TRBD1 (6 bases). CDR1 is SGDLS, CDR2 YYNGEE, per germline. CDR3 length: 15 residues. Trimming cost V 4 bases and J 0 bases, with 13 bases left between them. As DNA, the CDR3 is TGTGCCAGCAGCCCCACCGGGACACTGAACACTGAAGCTTTCTTT. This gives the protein CASSPTGTLNTEAFF.

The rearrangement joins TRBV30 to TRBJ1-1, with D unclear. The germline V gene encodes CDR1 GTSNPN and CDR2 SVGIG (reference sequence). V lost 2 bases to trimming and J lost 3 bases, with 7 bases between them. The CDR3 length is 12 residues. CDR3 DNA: TGTGCCTGGAGTAACCGAGACACTGAAGCTTTCTTT. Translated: CAWSNRDTEAFF.